This T cell receptor beta chain was captured in a study of T-cell memory formation after mild COVID-19. Study-level findings and limits: Some responding clones appeared in pre-infection memory, suggesting cross-reactive memory joined.

In TCRdb, the 5' RACE reads were re-called with MiXCR into one record per CDR3 protein. Found here are around 400,000 distinct CDR3 sequences, 24% of them singletons; the top ten hold around 8.1%. CDR3 length: 16 residues. Trimming at V came to 5 bases and at J to 8 bases, leaving 13 bases not matched to a gene. Germline V gene data show CDR1 as SGHRS and CDR2 as YFSETQ. In the case of this clonotype: Antigen: not known.

This TCR came from an adult woman who had mild COVID-19 (a few samples of this study predate the infection). Cell type and time point are not known. Sequences were obtained from PBMCs or a T cell subset sorted from them (not recorded which). V and J are TRBV5-1 and TRBJ1-6; 7 bases are shared with TRBD1. CDR3 nucleotide sequence: TGCGCCAGCAGATCCTTTGGTAGGACAGGTGATTCACCCCTCCACTTT. It encodes CASRSFGRTGDSPLHF.